The next 28 T cell receptor beta chains were all read from a single sample in a study of cytomegalovirus exposure and HLA in healthy donors. The PCR contained 60 Vbeta and 13 Jbeta primers. Produced via immunoSEQ multiplex PCR; TCRdb's table is partial and in-frame only. The sample holds over 200,000 clones, about 79% seen once. What was sequenced was PBMCs. Receptors originate from a male donor in good health and CMV-seronegative.

The chain has TRBV9 and TRBJ2-1; TRBD1 agrees at 10 bases. The CDR3 runs 14 residues. Trimming cost V 2 bases and J 5 bases; bases outside gene matches: 1. From germline, CDR1 is SGDLS and CDR2 YYNGEE. CDR3 bases: TGTGCCAGCAGCGTGGGACAGGGGAACAATGAGCAGTTCTTC. Translated, it gives CASSVGQGNNEQFF. The full variable domain, its missing parts supplied by reference TRBV9 and TRBJ2-1, is DSGVTQTPKHLITATGQRVTLRCSPRSGDLSVYWYQQSLDQGLQFLIQYYNGEERAKGNILERFSAQQFPDLHSELNLSSLELGDSALYFCASSVGQGNNEQFFGPGTRLTVL.

This clone was recorded once. The chain joins TRBV9 to TRBJ2-7; 7 bases are a match to TRBD2. This CDR3 contains 16 residues. Germline V gene sequence: CDR1 SGDLS, CDR2 YYNGEE. The V segment lost 3 bases and the J segment 1 base; nucleotides outside the gene matches: 10. CDR3 protein: CASSASPSGFSYEQYF. DNA for the CDR3: TGTGCCAGCAGCGCCTCCCCTAGCGGTTTTTCCTACGAGCAGTACTTC.

The chain has TRBV25-1 and TRBJ2-2; D uncertain. The ends were cut back, 3 bases at V and 1 base at J, with 3 bases in the middle. This CDR3 is built from 13 residues. CDR1 is MGHDK and CDR2 is SYGVNS in the germline V gene. The CDR3 nucleotides read TGTGCCAGCAGTGATCAGAACACCGGGGAGCTGTTTTTT. It specifies CASSDQNTGELFF.

This clone was observed a handful of times. This chain joins TRBV5-1 and TRBJ1-4, with a possible D match to TRBD1 (6 bases). Germline CDR1 reads SGHRS; CDR2 reads YFSETQ. CDR3 length: 15 amino acids. The ends were cut back, 4 bases at V and 6 bases at J, with 16 bases in the middle. In nucleotides, the CDR3 is TGCGCCAGCAGCACCCGGGGGGACATGTATGAAAAACTGTTTTTT. Its protein is CASSTRGDMYEKLFF.

The chain couples TRBV5-1 to TRBJ2-3; 8 nucleotides align to TRBD1. Germline lookup yields CDR1 SGHRS and CDR2 YFSETQ. J gave up 4 bases and V 2 bases, and 3 bases lay outside the gene matches. The CDR3 covers 14 residues. The CDR3: CASSFRTGPDTQYF. CDR3 nucleotide sequence: TGCGCCAGCAGCTTCCGGACAGGGCCAGATACGCAGTATTTT. Full variable domain (remainder filled in from reference TRBV5-1 and TRBJ2-3): KAGVTQTPRYLIKTRGQQVTLSCSPISGHRSVSWYQQTPGQGLQFLFEYFSETQRNKGNFPGRFSGRQFSNSRSEMNVSTLELGDSALYLCASSFRTGPDTQYFGPGTRLTVL.

The V call is TRBV7-3, the J call TRBJ1-6; TRBD1 is a possible D gene (5 bases). The CDR3 is 13 residues long. Germline CDR1 SGHTA, CDR2 FQGTGA. Trimming stripped 4 bases from V and 11 bases from J, with 12 bases between. The DNA of the CDR3 is TGTGCCAGCAGCTCCCGGAGGGGTCCACCCCTCCACTTT. Translation gives CASSSRRGPPLHF.

The CDR3, as DNA: TGTGCCAGCAGCAGCGGGACAGGCAGCACAGATACGCAGTATTTT. Protein product: CASSSGTGSTDTQYF. V is TRBV7-9 and J is TRBJ2-3; possible D gene TRBD1, 8 bases. The CDR3 covers 15 residues. V was shortened by 5 bases and J by 0 bases, with 12 bases between the two germline ends. Germline V gene data show CDR1 as SEHNR and CDR2 as FQNEAQ (reference sequence).

CDR3 protein: CASSESRGGADTQYF. The CDR3 nucleotides are TGTGCCAGCAGTGAATCGCGGGGGGGCGCAGATACGCAGTATTTT. This rearrangement joins TRBV25-1 to TRBJ2-3; TRBD2 matches at 9 bases. Losses at the gene ends were 1 base for V and 4 bases for J; bases not matched to a gene: 3. This CDR3 comprises 15 residues. Germline values: CDR1 MGHDK, CDR2 SYGVNS.

In its sample, this clone was seen a few times. This chain uses TRBV5-6 with TRBJ2-2; 9 bases fit TRBD1. CDR3 size: 14 residues. V trimming: 0 bases; J trimming: 6 bases; junction bases outside the gene matches: 0. Per germline, CDR1 SGHDT and CDR2 YYEEEE. CDR3 sequence reads: CASSLGQGAGELFF. CDR3 nucleotide sequence: TGTGCCAGCAGCTTGGGACAGGGGGCCGGGGAGCTGTTTTTT.

V is TRBV19 and J is TRBJ2-2; tentatively, D is TRBD1 (6 bases). This CDR3 comprises 15 residues. Trimming took off 7 bases at V and 4 bases at J, with 16 bases between the two ends. Germline V lookup: CDR1 LNHDA, CDR2 SQIVND (reference sequence). The CDR3 nucleotides read TGTGCCAGTACCCCAAGGGGGTCCGGCACCGGGGAGCTGTTTTTT. Its protein product is CASTPRGSGTGELFF.

The chain couples TRBV10-3 to TRBJ2-7, with unresolved D. From germline, CDR1 is ENHRY and CDR2 SYGVKD. Trimming removed 1 base from V and 2 bases from J, with 9 bases in between. The CDR3 consists of 14 residues. The CDR3 DNA reads as TGTGCCATCAGTGAGTTTAACACCGCCTACGAGCAGTACTTC. Amino acid sequence: CAISEFNTAYEQYF.

With respect to this clone: This sample also contains other DNA sequences that code for the same CDR3. For the CDR3, the DNA is TGTGCCAGCAGTTTGAGACTAGCGGGTGAGCAGTTCTTC. Its protein is CASSLRLAGEQFF. The J gene is TRBJ2-1, the V gene TRBV27; 10 bases agree with TRBD2. The ends lost 3 bases at V and 9 bases at J; junction bases unmatched: 2. This CDR3 comprises 13 residues. Germline CDR1 reads MNHEY; CDR2 reads SMNVEV (reference sequence).

This chain joins TRBV13 and TRBJ2-5; 9 nucleotides agree with TRBD1. Germline CDR1 reads PRHDT; CDR2 reads FYEKMQ (reference sequence). This CDR3 is built from 15 residues. Trimming removed 6 bases from V and 0 bases from J; junction bases left unmatched: 5. CDR3 in DNA: TGTGCCAGCAGTCAGACAGGGGGTTACCAAGAGACCCAGTACTTC. Translating gives CASSQTGGYQETQYF.

The chain has TRBV6-5 and TRBJ2-7, with 11 nucleotides matching TRBD2. The trim removed 2 bases at V and 2 bases at J, leaving 5 bases unmatched. CDR1 MNHEY and CDR2 SVGAGI come from the germline V gene. This CDR3 region has 16 residues. In DNA form, the CDR3 reads TGTGCCAGCAGTTACCGGGGACTAGCGGAGACCTACGAGCAGTACTTC. It yields the protein CASSYRGLAETYEQYF.

This clone appeared a few times. This chain links TRBV6-5 with TRBJ1-5; 7 nucleotides match TRBD1. CDR1 is MNHEY, CDR2 SVGAGI, per germline. The CDR3 consists of 14 residues. Losses at the gene ends were 4 bases for V and 6 bases for J; bases not matched to a gene: 6. The CDR3, as DNA: TGTGCCAGCAGTTCCCTGACAGGGAGTCAGCCCCAGCATTTT. This translates into CASSSLTGSQPQHF.

The V call is TRBV4-3, the J call TRBJ1-6; a weak D match, TRBD1 (6 bases). CDR1 is LGHNA, CDR2 YSLEER, per germline. The CDR3 covers 21 residues. The ends were cut back, 2 bases at V and 0 bases at J, with 23 bases in the middle. The CDR3 spells CASSQFGGPGGTSSYNSPLHF. The CDR3 coding sequence is TGCGCCAGCAGCCAATTCGGGGGGCCAGGAGGGACTAGCTCCTATAATTCACCCCTCCACTTT.

The J gene is TRBJ1-5, the V gene TRBV7-8, with D possibly matching TRBD1 (6 bases). V was trimmed by 0 bases and J by 0 bases, leaving 12 bases between them. The CDR3 is 17 residues long. CDR1 and CDR2 from the germline V gene are SGHVS and FQNEAQ. The DNA for the CDR3 is TGTGCCAGCAGCTTAGCCAGGGGTCCGTATAGCAATCAGCCCCAGCATTTT. The encoded protein is CASSLARGPYSNQPQHF.

The chain has TRBV9 and TRBJ2-7; D might be TRBD1 (6 bases). The CDR3 length is 13 residues. In germline, CDR1 is SGDLS, CDR2 YYNGEE. Trimming stripped 5 bases from V and 3 bases from J, with 12 bases between. CDR3 region: CASRAQGDYEQYF. The DNA for the CDR3 is TGTGCCAGCAGAGCACAGGGCGACTACGAGCAGTACTTC.

V is TRBV9 and J is TRBJ1-3; 11 bases are shared with TRBD1. V was pared by 3 bases and J by 2 bases, with 4 bases of the junction left unmatched. Germline loops: CDR1 SGDLS, CDR2 YYNGEE. CDR3 length: 16 residues. The CDR3 bases are TGTGCCAGCAGCGGGCTGGGACAGGGGGCTGGAAACACCATATATTTT. Translation gives CASSGLGQGAGNTIYF.

This clone turned up a few times. The chain joins TRBV2 to TRBJ1-6; possible D gene TRBD1, 6 bases. V was pared by 0 bases and J by 9 bases, with 9 bases between. Germline V lookup: CDR1 SNHLY, CDR2 FYNNEI. This CDR3 has 14 amino acids. The CDR3 nucleotides read TGTGCCAGCAGTGAAGCGCGGGGGGCTTCACCCCTCCACTTT. This gives the protein CASSEARGASPLHF.

This chain connects TRBV28 to TRBJ1-2; tentatively, D is TRBD1 (6 bases). The germline CDR1 and CDR2 sequences are MDHEN and SYDVKM. The CDR3 sequence is 13 residues long. The V gene lost 6 bases and the J gene lost 2 bases, with 10 bases spanning the gap. The DNA for the CDR3 is TGTGCCAGCAGGGGACATTACAACTATGGCTACACCTTC. Residues: CASRGHYNYGYTF.

This chain connects TRBV7-9 to TRBJ2-2; 12 bases fit TRBD2. The CDR3 has 18 residues. Trimming took 2 bases from V and 5 from J; bases not matched to a gene: 9. Germline lookup yields CDR1 SEHNR and CDR2 FQNEAQ (reference sequence). The CDR3 sequence is CASSLLTRLAGVTGELFF. The DNA of the CDR3 is TGTGCCAGCAGCTTACTCACCCGACTAGCGGGAGTGACCGGGGAGCTGTTTTTT. Drawing the rest from reference TRBV7-9 and TRBJ2-2, the complete variable domain is DTGVSQNPRHKITKRGQNVTFRCDPISEHNRLYWYRQTLGQGPEFLTYFQNEAQLEKSRLLSDRFSAERPKGSFSTLEIQRTEQGDSAMYLCASSLLTRLAGVTGELFFGEGSRLTVL.

The table lists this clone with a few counts. This chain uses TRBV28 with TRBJ1-1; D gene unclear. This CDR3 contains 13 residues. With 3 bases removed from V and 5 bases from J, the gap between germline ends came to 10 bases. Per the germline V gene, CDR1 is MDHEN and CDR2 is SYDVKM. The CDR3 loop is CASSFEAVTEAFF. In nucleotides, the CDR3 is TGTGCCAGCAGTTTTGAGGCGGTTACTGAAGCTTTCTTT.

The V gene is TRBV6-5, the J gene TRBJ2-3, with TRBD2 matching 7 bases. This CDR3 comprises 14 residues. With 8 bases clipped from V and 4 bases from J, the junction kept 9 bases outside the gene matches. Germline lookup yields CDR1 MNHEY and CDR2 SVGAGI. DNA for the CDR3: TGTGCCAGCTCCTGGACTAGTCCTTCAGATACGCAGTATTTT. Translation: CASSWTSPSDTQYF.

The chain combines TRBV5-6 with TRBJ2-2; tentative D call: TRBD1 (5 bases). V was trimmed by 4 bases and J by 3 bases, leaving 16 bases between them. Per the germline V gene, CDR1 is SGHDT and CDR2 is YYEEEE. The CDR3 runs to 16 residues. The CDR3 DNA reads TGTGCCAGCAGCAAAGGGGTCATATTTGACACCGGGGAGCTGTTTTTT. The encoded protein is CASSKGVIFDTGELFF.

The chain combines TRBV2 with TRBJ1-5; D is perhaps TRBD1 (5 bases). The CDR3 extends over 15 amino acids. The germline V gene has CDR1 SNHLY and CDR2 FYNNEI. V lost 5 bases to trimming and J lost 0 bases, with 11 bases between them. CDR3 amino acids: CASSTDSYSNQPQHF. Written as DNA, the CDR3 is TGTGCCAGCAGTACAGACAGCTATAGCAATCAGCCCCAGCATTTT.

The chain combines TRBV2 with TRBJ2-5; 8 bases line up with TRBD1. After removal of 3 bases from V and 3 bases from J, the junction contained 6 bases not matched to a gene. CDR1 and CDR2 from the germline V gene are SNHLY and FYNNEI. The CDR3 runs 15 residues. DNA for the CDR3: TGTGCCAGCAGTGATAGGGGACAGGCCGAAGAGACCCAGTACTTC. Translated: CASSDRGQAEETQYF.

V and J are TRBV27 and TRBJ2-7; 7 bases are shared with TRBD1. The CDR3 is made up of 15 amino acids. Per the germline V gene, CDR1 is MNHEY and CDR2 is SMNVEV (reference sequence). With V trimmed by 2 bases and J by 3 bases, 7 bases remained unmatched. In DNA form, the CDR3 reads TGTGCCAGCAGTTTAAGGGACAGCGAACACTACGAGCAGTACTTC. As protein: CASSLRDSEHYEQYF.